This T cell receptor (beta chain) was sequenced during a study of blood T cell repertoires in COVID-19. Study-level background: The analysed material was cDNA or gDNA that came from T cells, B-cell-depleted T cells, or PBMCs.

This table comes from immunoSEQ multiplex PCR, and its TCRdb copy is limited to in-frame clones, with some not included. The sample gives about 210,000 clones, approximately 81% of which show up once; 4.5% to 5% is in the top ten. J was trimmed by 1 base and V by 5 bases; bases with no gene match: 8. Germline V gives CDR1 MNHNY, CDR2 SVGAGI (reference sequence). The CDR3 length is 15 residues. The sample consisted of peripheral blood. This clonotype was obtained from a woman older than 75 with acute or convalescent COVID-19. This chain uses TRBV6-6 with TRBJ2-7; 7 bases are shared with TRBD1. The DNA of the CDR3 is TGTGCCAGCAGTGGCCCCGGGACAGAGTCCTACGAGCAGTACTTC. Translation gives CASSGPGTESYEQYF.